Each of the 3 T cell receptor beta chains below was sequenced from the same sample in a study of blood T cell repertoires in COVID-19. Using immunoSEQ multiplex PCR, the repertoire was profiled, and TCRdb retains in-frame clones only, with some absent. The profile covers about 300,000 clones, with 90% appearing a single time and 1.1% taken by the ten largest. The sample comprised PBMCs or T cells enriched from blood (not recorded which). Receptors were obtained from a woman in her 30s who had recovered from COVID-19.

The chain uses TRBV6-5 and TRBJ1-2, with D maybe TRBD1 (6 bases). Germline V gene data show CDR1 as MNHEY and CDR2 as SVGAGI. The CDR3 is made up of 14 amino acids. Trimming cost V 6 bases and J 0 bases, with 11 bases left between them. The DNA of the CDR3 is TGTGCCAGCAGCCTTGACAGGACTAACTATGGCTACACCTTC. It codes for CASSLDRTNYGYTF.

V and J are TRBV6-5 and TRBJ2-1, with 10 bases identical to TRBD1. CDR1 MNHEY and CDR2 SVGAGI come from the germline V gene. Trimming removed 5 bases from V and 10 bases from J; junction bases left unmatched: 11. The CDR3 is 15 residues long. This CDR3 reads CASSQSGQGSSEQFF. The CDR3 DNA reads TGTGCCAGCAGTCAGTCGGGACAGGGGTCAAGCGAGCAGTTCTTC.

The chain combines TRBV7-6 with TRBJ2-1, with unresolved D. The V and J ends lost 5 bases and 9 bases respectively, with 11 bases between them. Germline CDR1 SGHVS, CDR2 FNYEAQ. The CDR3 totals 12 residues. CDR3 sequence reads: CASSSTVLEQFF. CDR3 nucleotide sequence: TGTGCCAGCAGCAGTACAGTCCTTGAGCAGTTCTTC.